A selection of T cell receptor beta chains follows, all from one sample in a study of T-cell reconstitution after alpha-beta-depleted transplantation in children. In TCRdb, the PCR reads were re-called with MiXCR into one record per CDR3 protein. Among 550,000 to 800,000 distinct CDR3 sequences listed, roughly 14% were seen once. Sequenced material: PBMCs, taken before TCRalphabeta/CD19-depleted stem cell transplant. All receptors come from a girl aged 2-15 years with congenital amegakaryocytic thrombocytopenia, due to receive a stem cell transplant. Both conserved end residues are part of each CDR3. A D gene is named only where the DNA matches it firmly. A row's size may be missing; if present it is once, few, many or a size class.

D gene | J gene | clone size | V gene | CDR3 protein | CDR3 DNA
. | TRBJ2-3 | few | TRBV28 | CASSPPKAGGADTQYF | TGTGCCAGCAGTCCCCCCAAAGCCGGTGGGGCAGATACGCAGTATTTT
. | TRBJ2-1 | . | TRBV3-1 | CASSQDVREQFF | TGTGCCAGCAGCCAAGATGTGAGGGAGCAGTTCTTC
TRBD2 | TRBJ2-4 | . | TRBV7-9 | CASSLTSGSVNIQYF | TGTGCCAGCAGCTTAACTAGCGGGAGCGTAAACATTCAGTACTTC
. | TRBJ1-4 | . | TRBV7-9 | CASSFGAEGTNEKLFF | TGTGCCAGCAGCTTTGGGGCCGAGGGAACTAATGAAAAACTGTTTTTT
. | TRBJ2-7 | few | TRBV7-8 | CASSSVAMEGYEQYF | TGTGCCAGCAGCTCCGTTGCGATGGAGGGCTACGAGCAGTACTTC
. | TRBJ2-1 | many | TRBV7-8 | CASSLVLLSSYNEQFF | TGTGCCAGCAGCTTAGTCTTATTGAGCTCCTACAATGAGCAGTTCTTC
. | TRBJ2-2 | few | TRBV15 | CATSREEGGGELFF | TGTGCCACCAGCAGAGAAGAGGGTGGAGGGGAGCTGTTTTTT
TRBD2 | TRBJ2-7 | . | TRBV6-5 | CASSYGTSRPEQYF | TGTGCCAGCAGTTACGGGACTAGTCGTCCCGAGCAGTACTTC
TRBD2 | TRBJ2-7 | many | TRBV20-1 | CSARDLTGAGYEQYF | TGCAGTGCTAGAGATCTAACGGGAGCGGGATACGAGCAGTACTTC
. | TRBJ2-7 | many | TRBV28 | CASSVADSYEQYF | TGTGCCAGCAGCGTAGCGGACTCCTACGAGCAGTACTTC
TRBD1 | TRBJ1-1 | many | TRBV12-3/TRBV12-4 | CASRNPGQGPNTEAFF | TGTGCCAGCAGAAACCCGGGACAGGGCCCGAACACTGAAGCTTTCTTT
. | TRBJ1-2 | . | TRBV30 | CAWSRGWVDGYTF | TGTGCCTGGAGTAGGGGATGGGTTGATGGCTACACCTTC
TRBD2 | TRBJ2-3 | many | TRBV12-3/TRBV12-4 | CASSFLSGMGTDTQYF | TGTGCCAGCAGTTTTCTTAGCGGGATGGGCACAGATACGCAGTATTTT
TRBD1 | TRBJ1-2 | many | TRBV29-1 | CSVEGAGTGSTF | TGCAGCGTTGAAGGTGCCGGGACAGGGAGCACCTTC
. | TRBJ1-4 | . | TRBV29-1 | CSVEIGGATNEKLFF | TGCAGCGTTGAGATCGGCGGTGCAACTAATGAAAAACTGTTTTTT
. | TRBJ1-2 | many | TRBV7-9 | CASSLSLGTGYTF | TGTGCCAGCAGCTTATCGCTAGGGACCGGCTACACCTTC
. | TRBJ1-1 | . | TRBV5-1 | CASSPRGGQAEAFF | TGCGCCAGCAGCCCGAGAGGGGGGCAGGCTGAAGCTTTCTTT
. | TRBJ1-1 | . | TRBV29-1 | CSVDGGTEAFF | TGCAGCGTCGACGGGGGCACTGAAGCTTTCTTT
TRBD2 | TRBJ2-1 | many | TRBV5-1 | CASSSGLAGTNEQFF | TGCGCCAGCAGCTCGGGACTAGCGGGAACCAATGAGCAGTTCTTC
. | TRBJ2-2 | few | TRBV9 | CASSVAWLANTGELFF | TGTGCCAGCAGCGTAGCTTGGCTAGCTAACACCGGGGAGCTGTTTTTT
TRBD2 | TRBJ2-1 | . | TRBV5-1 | CASSLSSGIGNEQFF | TGCGCCAGCAGCTTGTCTAGCGGGATTGGCAATGAGCAGTTCTTC
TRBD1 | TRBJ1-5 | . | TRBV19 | CASSTDRASQPQHF | TGTGCCAGTAGTACCGACAGGGCGTCTCAGCCCCAGCATTTT
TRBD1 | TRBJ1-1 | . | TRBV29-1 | CSSRGRLMNTEAFF | TGCAGCTCTAGGGGGCGCTTGATGAACACTGAAGCTTTCTTT
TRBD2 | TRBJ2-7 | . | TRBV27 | CASSGLAQTYEQYF | TGTGCCAGCTCTGGACTAGCGCAAACCTACGAGCAGTACTTC
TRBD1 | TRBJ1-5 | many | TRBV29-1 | CSVGTGSQPQHF | TGCAGCGTTGGGACAGGGAGTCAGCCCCAGCATTTT
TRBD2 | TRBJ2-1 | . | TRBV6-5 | CASSLASLAGVRAEQFF | TGTGCCAGCAGTTTAGCCTCACTAGCGGGAGTTCGTGCTGAGCAGTTCTTC
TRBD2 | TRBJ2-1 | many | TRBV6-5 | CASSYSMPLAGAQGNEQFF | TGTGCCAGCAGTTACTCGATGCCCCTAGCGGGAGCCCAGGGCAATGAGCAGTTCTTC
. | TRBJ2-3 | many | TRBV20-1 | CSARVASTDTQYF | TGCAGTGCTAGAGTCGCTAGCACAGATACGCAGTATTTT
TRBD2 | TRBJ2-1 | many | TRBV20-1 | CSARELAGLFVSSYNEQFF | TGCAGTGCTAGAGAACTAGCGGGGCTATTCGTTAGCTCCTACAATGAGCAGTTCTTC
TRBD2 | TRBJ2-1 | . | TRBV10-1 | CASSGRSGSDSYNEQFF | TGCGCCAGCAGTGGACGTAGCGGGAGTGACTCCTACAATGAGCAGTTCTTC
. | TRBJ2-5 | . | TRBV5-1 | CASRTGRQETQYF | TGCGCCAGCCGGACGGGAAGGCAAGAGACCCAGTACTTC
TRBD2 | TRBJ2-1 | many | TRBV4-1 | CASSQGLAGVNEQFF | TGCGCCAGCAGCCAAGGACTAGCGGGAGTTAATGAGCAGTTCTTC
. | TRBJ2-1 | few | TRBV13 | CASSESGQGYNEQFF | TGTGCCAGCAGCGAGAGCGGCCAGGGCTACAATGAGCAGTTCTTC
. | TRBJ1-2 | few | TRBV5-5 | CASSRRNVQGSYGYTF | TGTGCCAGCAGCCGACGGAACGTACAGGGTTCCTATGGCTACACCTTC
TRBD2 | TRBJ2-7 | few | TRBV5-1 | CASSTGGLAGSYEQYF | TGCGCCAGCAGCACGGGGGGACTAGCGGGTTCCTACGAGCAGTACTTC
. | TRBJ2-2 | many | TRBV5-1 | CASSLEGVDTGELFF | TGCGCCAGCAGCTTGGAGGGCGTTGACACCGGGGAGCTGTTTTTT